This T cell receptor beta chain was captured in a study of blood T cells in healthy people across ages. PCR was performed a second time for roughly 7 to 11 cycles using a sample-barcoded 5' primer and a J-beta primer mix. MiXCR was run by TCRdb on the 5' RACE reads, yielding one entry per CDR3 protein. The sample holds 600,000 to 900,000 distinct CDR3 sequences; roughly 25% are singletons and the top ten take 3%. This sample also belongs to another study, concerning T cells of mothers and their children. As that report states: Per child, 2.8 million or so TCR beta CDR3 reads were obtained, against over 8.5 million per mother.

The specimen was blood. The TCR comes from a boy younger than 18 in good health.

In DNA, the CDR3 is TGTGCCAGCAGCCAAGAAGGGGTGTCGAGGGAGCAGTACTTC. Its translation is CASSQEGVSREQYF. This chain connects TRBV3-1 to TRBJ2-7; TRBD1 might be the D (5 bases). The CDR3 covers 14 residues. The ends were cut back, 0 bases at V and 7 bases at J, with 13 bases in the middle. The V gene's germline CDR1 is LGHDT and CDR2 YNNKEL (reference sequence).